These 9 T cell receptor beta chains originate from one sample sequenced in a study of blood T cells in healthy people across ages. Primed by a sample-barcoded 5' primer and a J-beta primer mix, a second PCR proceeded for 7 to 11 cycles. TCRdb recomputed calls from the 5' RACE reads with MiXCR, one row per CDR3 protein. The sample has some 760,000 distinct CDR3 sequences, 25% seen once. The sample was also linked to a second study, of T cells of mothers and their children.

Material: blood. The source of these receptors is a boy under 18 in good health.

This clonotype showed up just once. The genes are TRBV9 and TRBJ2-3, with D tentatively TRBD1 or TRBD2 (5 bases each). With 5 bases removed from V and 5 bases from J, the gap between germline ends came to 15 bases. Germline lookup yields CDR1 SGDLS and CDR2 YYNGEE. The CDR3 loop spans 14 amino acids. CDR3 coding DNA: TGTGCCAGCAGAAGGGGACCCTCCTTAGATACGCAGTATTTT. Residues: CASRRGPSLDTQYF.

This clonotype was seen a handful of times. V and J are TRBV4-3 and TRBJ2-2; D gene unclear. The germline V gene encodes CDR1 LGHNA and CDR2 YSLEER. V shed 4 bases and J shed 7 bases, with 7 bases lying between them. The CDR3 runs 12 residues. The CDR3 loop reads CASSPTHGELFF. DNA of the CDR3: TGCGCCAGCAGCCCTACCCACGGGGAGCTGTTTTTT.

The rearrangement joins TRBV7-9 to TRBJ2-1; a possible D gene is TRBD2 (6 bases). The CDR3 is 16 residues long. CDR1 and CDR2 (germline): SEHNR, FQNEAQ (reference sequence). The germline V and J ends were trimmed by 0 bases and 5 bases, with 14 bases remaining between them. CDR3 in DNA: TGTGCCAGCAGCTTAGCAGGGACTGGAAATAACAATGAGCAGTTCTTC. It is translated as CASSLAGTGNNNEQFF.

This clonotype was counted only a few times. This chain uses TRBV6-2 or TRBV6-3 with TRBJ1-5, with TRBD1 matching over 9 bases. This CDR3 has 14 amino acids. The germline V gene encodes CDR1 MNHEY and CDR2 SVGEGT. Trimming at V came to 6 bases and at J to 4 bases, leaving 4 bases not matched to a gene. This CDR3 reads CASSRTGENQPQHF. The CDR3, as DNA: TGTGCCAGCAGCCGGACAGGGGAAAATCAGCCCCAGCATTTT.

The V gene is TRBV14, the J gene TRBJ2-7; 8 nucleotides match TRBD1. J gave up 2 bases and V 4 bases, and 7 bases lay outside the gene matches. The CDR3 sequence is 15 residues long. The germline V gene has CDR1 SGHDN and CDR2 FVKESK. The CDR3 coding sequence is TGTGCCAGCAGCCGCACAGGGGGGAAAACCTACGAGCAGTACTTC. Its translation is CASSRTGGKTYEQYF.

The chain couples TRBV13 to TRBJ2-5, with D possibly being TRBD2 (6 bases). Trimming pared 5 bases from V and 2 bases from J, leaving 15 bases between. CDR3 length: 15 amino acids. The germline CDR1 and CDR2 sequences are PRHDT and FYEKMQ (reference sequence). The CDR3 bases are TGTGCCAGCAGCACGTGGGGGACTGCACAAGAGACCCAGTACTTC. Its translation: CASSTWGTAQETQYF.

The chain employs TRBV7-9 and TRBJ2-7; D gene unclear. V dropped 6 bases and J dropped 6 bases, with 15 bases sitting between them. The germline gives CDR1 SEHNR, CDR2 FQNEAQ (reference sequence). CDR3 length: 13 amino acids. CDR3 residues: CASRKRAESEQYF. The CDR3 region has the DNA TGTGCCAGCAGAAAAAGGGCGGAGAGCGAGCAGTACTTC.

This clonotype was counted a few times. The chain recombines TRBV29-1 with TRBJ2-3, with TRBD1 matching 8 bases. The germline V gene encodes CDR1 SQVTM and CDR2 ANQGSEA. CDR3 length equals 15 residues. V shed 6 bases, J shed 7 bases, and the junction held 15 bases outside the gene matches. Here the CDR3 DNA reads TGCAGCGTGAGACCCGGACAGGGCGTTAGGCATACGCAGTATTTT. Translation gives CSVRPGQGVRHTQYF.

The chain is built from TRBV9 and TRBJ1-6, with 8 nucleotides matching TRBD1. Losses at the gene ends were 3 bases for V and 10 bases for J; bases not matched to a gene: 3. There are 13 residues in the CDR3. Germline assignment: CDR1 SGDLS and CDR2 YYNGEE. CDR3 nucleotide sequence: TGTGCCAGCAGCGCAGGGGGCAGGTCACCCCTCCACTTT. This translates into CASSAGGRSPLHF.